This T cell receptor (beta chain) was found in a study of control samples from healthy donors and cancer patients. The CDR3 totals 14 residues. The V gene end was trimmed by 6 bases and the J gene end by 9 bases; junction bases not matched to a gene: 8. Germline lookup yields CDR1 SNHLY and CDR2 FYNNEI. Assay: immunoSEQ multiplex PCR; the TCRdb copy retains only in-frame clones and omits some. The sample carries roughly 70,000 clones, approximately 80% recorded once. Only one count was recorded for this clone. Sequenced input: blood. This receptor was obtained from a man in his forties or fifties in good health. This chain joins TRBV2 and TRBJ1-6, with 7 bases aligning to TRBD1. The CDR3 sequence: CASRETGEGSPLHF. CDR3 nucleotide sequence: TGTGCCAGCAGAGAAACAGGGGAAGGTTCACCCCTCCACTTT.